Listed here are 10 T cell receptor beta chains from one sample, sequenced in a study of blood T cells in healthy people across ages. Alongside a J-beta primer mix, a sample-barcoded 5' primer served in a second PCR lasting about 7 to 12 cycles. TCRdb fed the 5' RACE reads into MiXCR, producing one record per CDR3 protein. The sample has 1.5 million to 2 million distinct CDR3 sequences, about 32% seen once. The sequencing sample was made of blood. These TCRs come from a woman aged 25 to 39 in good health.

The rearrangement joins TRBV27 to TRBJ1-6; possibly TRBD1 for D (5 bases). V gave up 2 bases and J gave up 7 bases, with 9 bases separating them. Germline CDR1 is MNHEY and CDR2 is SMNVEV (reference sequence). The CDR3 runs 14 residues. CDR3 amino acids: CASSLGARNSPLHF. CDR3 nucleotides: TGTGCCAGCAGTTTAGGGGCCAGGAATTCACCCCTCCACTTT.

As concerns this clonotype: At one end the junction does not follow the germline gene, possibly because of a read error. The rearrangement joins TRBV28 to TRBJ2-7; 11 positions agree with TRBD2. This CDR3 comprises 15 residues. Germline CDR1 and CDR2: MDHEN and SYDVKM. The CDR3 sequence is CASSSRLAGYYEQCF. CDR3 bases: TGTGCCAGCAGTTCCCGACTAGCGGGGTACTACGAGCAGTGCTTC.

CDR3 in DNA: TGTGCCAGCAGCTTGGCTCTGGGCTCCGATAGCGAGCAGTACTTC. Amino acid sequence: CASSLALGSDSEQYF. The chain uses TRBV5-6 and TRBJ2-5, with D hard to call. The J call may be in error: the DNA end matches TRBJ2-7 better. Germline CDR1 reads SGHDT; CDR2 reads YYEEEE. CDR3 size: 15 residues.

A few counts support this clonotype. This sequence joins TRBV27 and TRBJ1-4; D not resolved. Trimming pared 8 bases from V and 5 bases from J, leaving 18 bases between. This CDR3 is 15 amino acids long. Germline V gives CDR1 MNHEY, CDR2 SMNVEV (reference sequence). The CDR3 loop is CASGFHPLGNEKLFF. CDR3 bases: TGTGCCAGCGGATTTCATCCCCTAGGAAATGAAAAACTGTTTTTT.

The rearrangement uses TRBV28 and TRBJ1-1; D perhaps matches TRBD1 (6 bases). CDR1 is MDHEN and CDR2 is SYDVKM in the germline V gene. The length of the CDR3 is 14 residues. Trimming removed 3 bases at V and 4 bases at J, with 12 bases between. As DNA, the CDR3 is TGTGCCAGCAGTTTGAAGACAGGTGCCACTGAAGCTTTCTTT. Its protein is CASSLKTGATEAFF.

The chain couples TRBV4-2 to TRBJ1-6; the D gene is possibly TRBD1 (5 bases). The germline CDR1 and CDR2 sequences are LGHNA and YNFKEQ. V lost 0 bases, J lost 10 bases, and 13 bases lay in between. This CDR3 region has 15 residues. For the CDR3, the DNA is TGTGCCAGCAGCCAAGATCAGGGATCGAAGTCACCCCTCCACTTT. Residues: CASSQDQGSKSPLHF.

The rearrangement uses TRBV20-1 and TRBJ1-2; TRBD1 matches 7 bases. CDR3 length equals 15 residues. V dropped 5 bases and J dropped 3; count of bases not matched to a gene: 12. The germline V gene has CDR1 DFQATT and CDR2 SNEGSKA (reference sequence). The CDR3 region has the DNA TGCAGTGCTGAGGGGGCCAGGGGTTCTTACTATGGCTACACCTTC. Translated: CSAEGARGSYYGYTF.

This clonotype was detected a few times. The chain uses TRBV7-2 and TRBJ1-6; D gene uncertain. V was shortened by 3 bases and J by 5 bases, with 11 bases between the two germline ends. The CDR3 spans 15 residues. Germline lookup yields CDR1 SGHTA and CDR2 FQGNSA. CDR3 residues: CASSLLRADNSPLHF. The CDR3 nucleotides are TGTGCCAGCAGCTTGTTAAGGGCGGATAATTCACCCCTCCACTTT.

This clonotype was counted only a few times. The chain carries TRBV4-1 and TRBJ1-2; maybe TRBD1 (6 bases). The length of the CDR3 is 14 residues. Trimming pared 2 bases from V and 3 bases from J, leaving 10 bases between. Germline V gene sequence: CDR1 MGHRA, CDR2 YSYEKL. CDR3 sequence reads: CASSQPGTYYGYTF. DNA for the CDR3: TGCGCCAGCAGCCAACCCGGGACATACTATGGCTACACCTTC.

The sample holds many counts of this clonotype. The J gene is TRBJ2-5, the V gene TRBV5-1; D is uncertain. The CDR3 has 13 residues. Between the trimmed V and J ends, which lost 2 bases and 2 bases, there was a span of 7 bases. In germline, CDR1 is SGHRS, CDR2 YFSETQ. CDR3 amino acids: CASSFPEQETQYF. CDR3 DNA: TGCGCCAGCAGCTTTCCGGAACAAGAGACCCAGTACTTC.